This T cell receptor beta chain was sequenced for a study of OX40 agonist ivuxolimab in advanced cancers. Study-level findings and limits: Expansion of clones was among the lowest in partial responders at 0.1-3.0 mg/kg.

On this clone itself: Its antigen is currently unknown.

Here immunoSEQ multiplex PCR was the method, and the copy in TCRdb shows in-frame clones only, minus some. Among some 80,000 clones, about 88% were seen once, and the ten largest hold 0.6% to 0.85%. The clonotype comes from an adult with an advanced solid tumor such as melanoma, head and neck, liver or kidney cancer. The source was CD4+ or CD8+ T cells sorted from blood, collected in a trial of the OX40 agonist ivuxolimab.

The CDR3 here is CASSRGSQETQYF. The CDR3 DNA sequence: TGCGCCAGCAGCCGTGGGAGTCAAGAGACCCAGTACTTC. The rearrangement joins TRBV5-1 to TRBJ2-5; tentative D call: TRBD2 (5 bases). Germline assignment: CDR1 SGHRS and CDR2 YFSETQ. The CDR3 contains 13 residues. The V end lost 4 bases, the J end lost 2 bases, and 9 bases lay between the germline ends.